The 13 T cell receptor beta chains listed next were all sequenced from one sample in a study of cytomegalovirus exposure and HLA in healthy donors. The primer mix had 60 Vbeta and 13 Jbeta primers. Measured with immunoSEQ multiplex PCR; TCRdb has only the in-frame clones, and not every one. The repertoire includes approximately 120,000 clones, about 74% of them detected once, and around 3.9% sits in the top ten. Sequenced: PBMCs. These receptors were collected from a woman between 45 and 65 years old in good health and CMV-seropositive.

This clone turned up a few times. The V call is TRBV7-8, the J call TRBJ2-5; the match to TRBD2 covers 15 bases. The junction had 0 bases not matched to a gene; V was cut back by 1 base and J by 3 bases. The CDR3 runs 16 residues. CDR1 is SGHVS and CDR2 is FQNEAQ in the germline V gene. DNA for the CDR3: TGTGCCAGCAGCTTAGGGACTAGCGGGGGGGAAGAGACCCAGTACTTC. Translation: CASSLGTSGGEETQYF.

The rearrangement links TRBV7-8 to TRBJ2-7; 8 bases agree with TRBD1. The CDR3 runs 14 residues. The germline gives CDR1 SGHVS, CDR2 FQNEAQ. After removal of 5 bases from V and 7 bases from J, the junction contained 10 bases not matched to a gene. CDR3 bases: TGTGCCAGCAGCCCGCTATGGACAGGGTCGGAGCAGTACTTC. This sequence encodes CASSPLWTGSEQYF.

V usage is TRBV29-1 and J usage is TRBJ2-1; D is perhaps TRBD1 (6 bases). Germline CDR1 and CDR2: SQVTM and ANQGSEA. V shed 4 bases and J shed 4 bases, with 11 bases lying between them. The CDR3 is 13 amino acids. In nucleotides, the CDR3 is TGCAGCGTTGCCCGACAGGAATACAATGAGCAGTTCTTC. It codes for CSVARQEYNEQFF.

The V gene is TRBV5-5, the J gene TRBJ1-1, with TRBD1 as a possible D gene (5 bases). Per germline, CDR1 SGHKS and CDR2 YYEKEE (reference sequence). The CDR3 spans 16 residues. V lost 4 bases and J lost 1, with 17 bases in between. The CDR3 sequence is CASSPRGWGENTEAFF. The CDR3 DNA reads TGTGCCAGCAGCCCAAGAGGGTGGGGGGAGAACACTGAAGCTTTCTTT.

V usage is TRBV18 and J usage is TRBJ1-4, with 8 bases that match TRBD1. The CDR3 consists of 16 residues. Unmatched junction bases numbered 9, after V lost 4 bases and J lost 5 bases. The germline V gene has CDR1 KGHSH and CDR2 LQKENI. The chain's CDR3 is CASSLNDRGKNEKLFF. In nucleotides, the CDR3 is TGTGCCAGCTCACTGAATGACAGGGGAAAAAATGAAAAACTGTTTTTT.

With regard to this clone: Germline is not matched at one junction end, which may reflect a read error. The chain employs TRBV7-9 and TRBJ2-5, with TRBD1 matching over 11 bases. The CDR3 covers 16 residues. Germline values: CDR1 SEHNR, CDR2 FQNEAQ (reference sequence). The CDR3 loop reads CSSSLGQGASQETQYF. The CDR3 DNA reads as TGTTCCAGCAGCTTAGGACAGGGGGCGAGTCAAGAGACCCAGTACTTC.

This clone was picked up a small number of times. The chain carries TRBV9 and TRBJ1-1; weak D call: TRBD1 (5 bases). Between the trimmed V and J ends, which lost 8 bases and 0 bases, there was a span of 8 bases. This CDR3 has 12 residues. Germline-derived CDR1 and CDR2 are SGDLS and YYNGEE. The chain's CDR3 is CASQGMNTEAFF. The CDR3, as DNA: TGTGCCAGTCAGGGTATGAACACTGAAGCTTTCTTT. The whole variable domain, remainder taken from reference TRBV9 and TRBJ1-1, is DSGVTQTPKHLITATGQRVTLRCSPRSGDLSVYWYQQSLDQGLQFLIQYYNGEERAKGNILERFSAQQFPDLHSELNLSSLELGDSALYFCASQGMNTEAFFGQGTRLTVV.

This clone was observed a handful of times. This sequence joins TRBV7-2 and TRBJ2-2; TRBD2 agrees at 8 bases. The V gene's germline CDR1 is SGHTA and CDR2 FQGNSA. This CDR3 is built from 15 residues. Trimming at V came to 7 bases and at J to 4 bases, leaving 8 bases not matched to a gene. CDR3 protein: CASTPAAGGTGELFF. CDR3 in DNA: TGTGCCAGCACTCCGGCGGCGGGAGGCACCGGGGAGCTGTTTTTT.

On this clone itself: At one boundary the junction diverges from the germline segment, which might be a read error. Other DNA sequences in the same sample also yield this CDR3. The V call is TRBV11-2, the J call TRBJ2-3; 10 bases agree with TRBD1. CDR1 is SGHAT, CDR2 FQNNGV, per germline. CDR3 length: 15 amino acids. The CDR3 spells CASSLRQGATDTQYF. The CDR3 nucleotides are TGTGCCAGTAGCTTAAGACAGGGGGCTACAGATACGCAGTATTTT.

This chain joins TRBV7-6 and TRBJ1-5, with D perhaps matching TRBD1 (5 bases). The CDR3 is 13 amino acids. V was shortened by 5 bases and J by 4 bases, with 9 bases between the two germline ends. The germline gives CDR1 SGHVS, CDR2 FNYEAQ. This CDR3 reads CASSRNRNQPQHF. The CDR3 DNA reads TGTGCCAGCAGCCGAAACAGGAATCAGCCCCAGCATTTT.

V gene TRBV4-1 combines with J gene TRBJ1-1; maybe TRBD1 (5 bases). Germline CDR1 and CDR2: MGHRA and YSYEKL. The CDR3 has 12 residues. V was pared by 4 bases and J by 8 bases, with 11 bases between. CDR3 residues: CASSRGGGEAFF. In nucleotides, the CDR3 is TGCGCCAGCAGCCGTGGGGGAGGGGAAGCTTTCTTT.

The genes are TRBV7-9 and TRBJ1-5; no clear D. Germline CDR1 reads SEHNR; CDR2 reads FQNEAQ (reference sequence). The length of the CDR3 is 12 residues. V was clipped by 3 bases and J by 5 bases, with 5 bases between them. In DNA, the CDR3 is TGTGCCAGCAGCTTGGGAGATCAGCCCCAGCATTTT. Translating it yields CASSLGDQPQHF. The full variable domain, completed using reference TRBV7-9 and TRBJ1-5, is DTGVSQNPRHKITKRGQNVTFRCDPISEHNRLYWYRQTLGQGPEFLTYFQNEAQLEKSRLLSDRFSAERPKGSFSTLEIQRTEQGDSAMYLCASSLGDQPQHFGDGTRLSIL.

In regard to this clone: The junction departs from the called germline gene at one end, perhaps through a read error. This chain uses TRBV9 with TRBJ2-5; D possibly uses TRBD1 or TRBD2 (6 bases each). This CDR3 spans 14 amino acids. The germline V gene encodes CDR1 SGDLS and CDR2 YYNGEE. The CDR3 protein is CASGVGGLRETQYF. The DNA for the CDR3 is TGTGCCAGCGGCGTAGGGGGGCTGAGAGAGACCCAGTACTTC.